This entry concerns a single T cell receptor (beta chain). This sample is part of a study of blood T cell repertoires in COVID-19. Study-level background: Samples of COVID-19 (acute and convalescent) were obtained from the United States, Italy and Spain.

V dropped 5 bases and J dropped 5 bases, with 15 bases sitting between them. The CDR3 spans 14 residues. Per the germline V gene, CDR1 is SEHNR and CDR2 is FQNEAQ (reference sequence). Repertoires were generated with immunoSEQ multiplex PCR, while TCRdb's copy carries only in-frame clones and drops some. Of about 300,000 clones in the sample, approximately 82% are singletons; the top ten hold approximately 1.1%. The chain employs TRBV7-9 and TRBJ2-5; TRBD2 is a possible D gene (5 bases). Source material: peripheral blood. This TCR came from a woman between 50 and 59 years old with acute or convalescent COVID-19. DNA of the CDR3: TGTGCCAGCAGCCCCGTGTGGGAGATCGAGACCCAGTACTTC. It translates to CASSPVWEIETQYF.